This T cell receptor (beta chain) came from a study of graft-versus-host responses after intestinal transplantation. Looking at the study overall: Multivisceral, liver-intestinal, or isolated intestinal transplants were given to recipients. Anti-thymocyte globulin served as induction for all recipients, who then took tacrolimus and steroids for around 3 years. General study findings and limits: Early post-transplant falls in HvG clones accompanied the peak levels of circulating GvH clones. GvH clones turned up in recipient marrow; some had shown up first in ileum or blood.

Assay used: immunoSEQ multiplex PCR; TCRdb lists only in-frame clones, some missing. The sample includes approximately 60,000 clones, 70% to 90% of them seen just once. This clone appeared once. The antigen is undetermined. The TCR sequence derives from a human patient who received an intestinal transplant, so some T cells may come from the graft donor. The source was PBMCs, collected 26 days after transplant.

In DNA, the CDR3 is TGTGCCAGCAGCGTAGGACTATTGAGCGATGAGCAGTTCTTC. Amino acids: CASSVGLLSDEQFF. The chain has TRBV9 and TRBJ2-1, with D perhaps TRBD2 (5 bases). With 0 bases removed from V and 8 bases from J, the gap between germline ends came to 12 bases. In germline, CDR1 is SGDLS, CDR2 YYNGEE. This CDR3 is 14 amino acids long.